The entry below describes one T cell receptor beta chain. Its specificity is not known. These data originate in a study of T cell responses to AZD1222 COVID-19 vaccine. The repertoire was sequenced with immunoSEQ multiplex PCR; TCRdb's copy has only in-frame clones and lacks some. The table has tens of thousands of clones, around 83% seen once. Findings of the study overall: Donors, mostly white British, included more females; clonal diversity was possibly underestimated. The CD4 TCRs associated with vaccination extended across spike and predominated at 160-218 and 743-854. Epitopes outside B.1.351 and B.1.1.7 mutated regions reportedly drew nearly half of spike TCRs.

This receptor was taken from an adult who received the AZD1222 COVID-19 vaccine. The sequencing used peripheral blood, collected 28 days after the second AZD1222 dose.

CDR3 in DNA: TGTGCCAGCAGTTACGGGAGTATCTACAATGAGCAGTTCTTC. It specifies CASSYGSIYNEQFF. V gene TRBV27 combines with J gene TRBJ2-1, with a tentative D call TRBD2 (6 bases). The CDR3 consists of 14 residues. Germline CDR1 is MNHEY and CDR2 is SMNVEV (reference sequence). V dropped 4 bases and J dropped 3 bases, with 10 bases sitting between them.